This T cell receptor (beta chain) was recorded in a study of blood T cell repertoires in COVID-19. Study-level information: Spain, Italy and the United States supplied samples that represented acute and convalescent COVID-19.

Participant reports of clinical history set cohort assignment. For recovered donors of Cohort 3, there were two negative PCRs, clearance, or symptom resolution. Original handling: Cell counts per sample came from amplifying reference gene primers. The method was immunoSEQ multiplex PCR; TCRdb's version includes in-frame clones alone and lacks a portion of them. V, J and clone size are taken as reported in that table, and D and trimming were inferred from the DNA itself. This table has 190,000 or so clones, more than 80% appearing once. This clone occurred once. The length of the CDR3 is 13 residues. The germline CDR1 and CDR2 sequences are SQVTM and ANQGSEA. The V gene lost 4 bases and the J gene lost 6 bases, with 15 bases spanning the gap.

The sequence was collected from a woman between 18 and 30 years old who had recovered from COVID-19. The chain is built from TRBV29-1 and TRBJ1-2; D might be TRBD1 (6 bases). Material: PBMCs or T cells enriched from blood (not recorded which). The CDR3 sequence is CSVGNTGLNGYTF. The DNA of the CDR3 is TGCAGCGTTGGAAATACAGGGTTGAATGGCTACACCTTC.